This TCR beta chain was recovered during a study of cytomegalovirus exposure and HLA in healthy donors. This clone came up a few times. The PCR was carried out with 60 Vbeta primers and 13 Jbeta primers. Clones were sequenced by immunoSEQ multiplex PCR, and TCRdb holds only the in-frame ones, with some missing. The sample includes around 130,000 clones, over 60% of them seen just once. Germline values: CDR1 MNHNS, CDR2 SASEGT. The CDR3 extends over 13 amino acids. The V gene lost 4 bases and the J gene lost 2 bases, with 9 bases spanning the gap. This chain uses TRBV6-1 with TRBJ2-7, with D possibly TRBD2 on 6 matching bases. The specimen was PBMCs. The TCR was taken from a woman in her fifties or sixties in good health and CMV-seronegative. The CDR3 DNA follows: TGTGCCAGCAGTGTCAGACTAGCCTACGAGCAGTACTTC. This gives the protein CASSVRLAYEQYF.